The subject of this entry is one T cell receptor beta chain. No antigen is known for it. The data originate from a study of identifying expanded T cells in peripheral blood. Study-wide results and limits: Across healthy donors, higher total template counts meant significantly greater two-week count variance. Over approximately two and four weeks, about 15 and 18 clones changed, versus approximately 1.1 between replicates.

Germline assignment: CDR1 SEHNR and CDR2 FQNEAQ (reference sequence). With 7 bases clipped from V and 8 bases from J, the junction kept 10 bases outside the gene matches. The CDR3 loop spans 13 amino acids. This table comes from immunoSEQ multiplex PCR, and its TCRdb copy is limited to in-frame clones, with some not included. This table holds 55,000 to 80,000 clones, approximately 82% found once. Collection occurred without any documented infections or immune events in donors. Sequencing was performed on blood. This chain links TRBV7-9 with TRBJ1-2, with 7 nucleotides matching TRBD1. The receptor comes from a person aged 18 to 69 in good health. The CDR3 sequence is CASNPDRLQGYTF. CDR3 sequence (DNA): TGTGCCAGCAACCCGGACAGGCTTCAGGGCTACACCTTC.